This TCR beta chain was identified in a study of OX40 agonist ivuxolimab in advanced cancers. Whole-study context: Patients got intravenous ivuxolimab at 0.01 to 10 mg/kg every 2 weeks. Treatment received earlier with anti-PD-1, anti-PD-L1 or anti-CTLA-4 agents was allowed, and over 30% had some.

Systemic immunosuppression or a history of autoimmune disease excluded patients. Profiled with immunoSEQ multiplex PCR; TCRdb holds only in-frame clones, not every one. Among about 50,000 clones listed, 93% were seen once. This clone has only a few counts. This specimen was CD4+ or CD8+ T cells sorted from blood, taken in a trial of the OX40 agonist ivuxolimab. This TCR derives from an adult with an advanced solid tumor such as melanoma, head and neck, liver or kidney cancer.

The CDR3 loop is CASSLGGRTEAFF. CDR3 nucleotide sequence: TGTGCCAGCAGCTTAGGCGGGAGAACTGAAGCTTTCTTT. The chain joins TRBV13 to TRBJ1-1; D gene ambiguous. Trimming cost V 0 bases and J 5 bases, with 7 bases left between them. Germline CDR1 reads PRHDT; CDR2 reads FYEKMQ (reference sequence). The length of the CDR3 is 13 residues.